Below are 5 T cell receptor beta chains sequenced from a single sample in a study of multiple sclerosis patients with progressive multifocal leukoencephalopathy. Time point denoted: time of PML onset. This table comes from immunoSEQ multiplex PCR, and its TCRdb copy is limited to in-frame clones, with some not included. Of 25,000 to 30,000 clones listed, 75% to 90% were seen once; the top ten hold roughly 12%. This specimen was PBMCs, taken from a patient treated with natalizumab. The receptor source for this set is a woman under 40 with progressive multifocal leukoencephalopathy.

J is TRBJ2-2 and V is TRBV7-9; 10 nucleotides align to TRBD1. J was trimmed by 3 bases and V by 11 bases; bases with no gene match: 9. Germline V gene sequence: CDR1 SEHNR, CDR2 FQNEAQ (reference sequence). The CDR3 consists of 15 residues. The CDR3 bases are TGTGCCCCTTCCTGGGACAGGGGCGACACCGGGGAGCTGTTTTTT. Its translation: CAPSWDRGDTGELFF.

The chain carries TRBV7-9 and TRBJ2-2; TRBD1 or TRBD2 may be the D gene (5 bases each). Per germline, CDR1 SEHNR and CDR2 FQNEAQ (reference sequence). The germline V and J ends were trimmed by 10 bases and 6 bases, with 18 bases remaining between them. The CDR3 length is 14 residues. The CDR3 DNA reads TGTGCCATCCGGCTAGGGACGGTTGCCGGGGAGCTGTTTTTT. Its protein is CAIRLGTVAGELFF.

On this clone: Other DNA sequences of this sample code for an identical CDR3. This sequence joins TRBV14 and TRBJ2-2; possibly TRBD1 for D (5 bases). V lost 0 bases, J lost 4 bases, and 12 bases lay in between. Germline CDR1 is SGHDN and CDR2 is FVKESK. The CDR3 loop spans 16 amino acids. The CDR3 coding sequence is TGTGCCAGCAGCCAAGATAGGGGCGGTGGCACCGGGGAGCTGTTTTTT. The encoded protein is CASSQDRGGGTGELFF.

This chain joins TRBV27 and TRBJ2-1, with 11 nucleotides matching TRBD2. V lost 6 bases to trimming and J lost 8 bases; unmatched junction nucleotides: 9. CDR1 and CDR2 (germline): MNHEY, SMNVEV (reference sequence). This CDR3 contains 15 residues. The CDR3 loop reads CASSVGTSGLDEQFF. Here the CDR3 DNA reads TGTGCCAGCAGCGTCGGGACTAGCGGTCTCGATGAGCAGTTCTTC.

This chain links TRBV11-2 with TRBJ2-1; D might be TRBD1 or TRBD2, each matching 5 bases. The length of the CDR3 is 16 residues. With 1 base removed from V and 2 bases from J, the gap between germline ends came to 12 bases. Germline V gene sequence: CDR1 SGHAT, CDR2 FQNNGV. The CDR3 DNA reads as TGTGCCAGCAGCTTAGTCGGGACGACTACCTACAATGAGCAGTTCTTC. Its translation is CASSLVGTTTYNEQFF.